The 10 T cell receptor beta chains in this list originate from one sample, sequenced in a study of T cell responses to AZD1222 COVID-19 vaccine. Sequencing was performed with immunoSEQ multiplex PCR; in TCRdb, only in-frame clones are kept and a portion is missing. The sample lists 110,000 or so clones; roughly nine tenths were seen once. The source material was peripheral blood, sampled on day 0 of AZD1222 vaccination. The receptors here all came from an adult in good health.

This clone appeared a few times. The CDR3 nucleotides read TGTGCCAGCAGCTTATACATAAACACTGAAGCTTTCTTT. Protein: CASSLYINTEAFF. The chain joins TRBV11-3 to TRBJ1-1; no definite D call. V dropped 2 bases and J dropped 2 bases, with 6 bases sitting between them. The CDR3 is 13 amino acids. CDR1 is SGHNT, CDR2 YENEEA, per germline.

V gene TRBV9 combines with J gene TRBJ1-3; D possibly corresponds to TRBD1 (5 bases). Trimming removed 0 bases at V and 3 bases at J, with 10 bases between. CDR1 and CDR2 from the germline V gene are SGDLS and YYNGEE. The CDR3 contains 15 residues. CDR3 nucleotides: TGTGCCAGCAGCGTAGAGGGCAGGGATGGAAACACCATATATTTT. Translated, it gives CASSVEGRDGNTIYF.

V is TRBV21-1 and J is TRBJ1-2; the listed D gene, TRBD1, was not tested against the DNA. TRBV21-1 represents a pseudogene. The CDR3 is 14 amino acids. The CDR3 is CASSKEDRSYGYTF. The CDR3, as DNA: TGTGCCAGCAGCAAAGAGGACAGGAGCTATGGCTACACCTTC.

The V call is TRBV19, the J call TRBJ1-1; D may be TRBD1 (5 bases). V lost 3 bases, J lost 4 bases, and 15 bases lay in between. This CDR3 is 15 amino acids long. Germline V gene lookup returns CDR1 LNHDA and CDR2 SQIVND (reference sequence). CDR3 loop: CASSMTGGFSTEAFF. In DNA form, the CDR3 reads TGTGCCAGTAGTATGACGGGGGGATTTAGCACTGAAGCTTTCTTT.

The chain is built from TRBV27 and TRBJ1-4, with 9 bases lining up with TRBD1. The germline CDR1 and CDR2 sequences are MNHEY and SMNVEV (reference sequence). V lost 6 bases and J lost 1; bases outside the gene matches: 3. The CDR3 loop spans 15 amino acids. CDR3 sequence: CASSLDRGTNEKLFF. CDR3 sequence (DNA): TGTGCCAGCAGCCTGGACAGGGGAACTAATGAAAAACTGTTTTTT.

This chain links TRBV12-5 with TRBJ1-2; D unresolved. Trimming removed 0 bases at V and 8 bases at J, with 10 bases between. The CDR3 spans 13 residues. The germline V gene has CDR1 LGHNT and CDR2 FRNRAP. CDR3 protein: CASGLVSGGGYTF. The CDR3 DNA sequence: TGTGCTAGTGGTTTGGTGTCCGGCGGGGGCTACACCTTC.

By share, this clone counts as medium-sized. The genes are TRBV27 and TRBJ1-1, with D tentatively TRBD1 (5 bases). V was trimmed by 6 bases and J by 10 bases, leaving 12 bases between them. Germline assignment: CDR1 MNHEY and CDR2 SMNVEV (reference sequence). CDR3 size: 11 residues. Here the CDR3 DNA reads TGTGCCAGCAGGGGGGGTAGAGGAGCTTTCTTT. Translation: CASRGGRGAFF.

The chain combines TRBV19 with TRBJ1-2; perhaps TRBD1 as D (5 bases). The V end lost 7 bases, the J end lost 2 bases, and 23 bases lay between the germline ends. The CDR3 loop spans 17 amino acids. Per germline, CDR1 LNHDA and CDR2 SQIVND (reference sequence). CDR3 DNA sequence: TGTGCCAGTACTCGGCAACCGGGACTCCGAACGAACTATGGCTACACCTTC. This codes for CASTRQPGLRTNYGYTF.

The rearrangement links TRBV28 to TRBJ1-6; D gene ambiguous. The V end lost 11 bases, the J end lost 5 bases, and 19 bases lay between the germline ends. The CDR3 contains 15 residues. CDR1 and CDR2 (germline): MDHEN, SYDVKM. The CDR3 spells CAARNTPVDNSPLHF. The DNA for the CDR3 is TGTGCCGCCCGAAACACCCCTGTAGATAATTCACCCCTCCACTTT.

The chain couples TRBV27 to TRBJ2-7; D unresolved. Germline CDR1 and CDR2: MNHEY and SMNVEV (reference sequence). The CDR3 consists of 16 residues. The germline V and J ends were trimmed by 2 bases and 0 bases, with 14 bases remaining between them. The CDR3 is CASSLVFQNPSYEQYF. CDR3 sequence (DNA): TGTGCCAGCAGTTTAGTCTTCCAGAATCCCTCCTACGAGCAGTACTTC.